This T cell receptor (beta chain) emerged from a study of blood T cells in healthy people across ages. The second PCR ran about 6 to 12 cycles with a sample-barcoded 5' primer and J-beta primers. TCRdb redid the calling of the 5' RACE reads with MiXCR, one entry per CDR3 protein. This table has more than 800,000 distinct CDR3 sequences, 40% to 55% appearing once. This clonotype was observed once. A much larger clone lies a single base off, so this may be a read error. Researchers isolated at least 6.5 million PBMCs per sample. The CDR3 is 13 amino acids. The germline V gene has CDR1 SGHVS and CDR2 FNYEAQ. Losses at the gene ends were 5 bases for V and 5 bases for J; bases not matched to a gene: 4.

The chain carries TRBV7-6 and TRBJ2-5, with TRBD2 matching over 8 bases. Sequencing used blood. The sequence was collected from a woman aged 55-70 years in good health. CDR3 region: CASSRTSWETQYF. The CDR3 nucleotides read TGTGCCAGCAGCCGGACTAGCTGGGAGACCCAGTACTTC.